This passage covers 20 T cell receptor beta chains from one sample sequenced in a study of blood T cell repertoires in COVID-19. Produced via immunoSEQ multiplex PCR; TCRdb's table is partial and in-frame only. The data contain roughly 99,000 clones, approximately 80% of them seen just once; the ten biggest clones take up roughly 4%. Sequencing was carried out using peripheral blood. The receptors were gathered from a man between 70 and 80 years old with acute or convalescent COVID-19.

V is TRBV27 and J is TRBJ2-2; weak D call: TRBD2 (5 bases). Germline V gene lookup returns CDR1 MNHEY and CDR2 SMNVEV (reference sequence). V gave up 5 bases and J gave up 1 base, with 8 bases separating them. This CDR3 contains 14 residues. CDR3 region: CASSPSGNTGELFF. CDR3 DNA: TGTGCCAGCAGTCCGAGCGGGAACACCGGGGAGCTGTTTTTT.

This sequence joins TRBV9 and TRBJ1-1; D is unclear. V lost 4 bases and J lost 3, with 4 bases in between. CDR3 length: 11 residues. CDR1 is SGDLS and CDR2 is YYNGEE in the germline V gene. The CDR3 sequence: CASSTDTEAFF. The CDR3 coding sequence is TGTGCCAGCAGCACAGACACTGAAGCTTTCTTT. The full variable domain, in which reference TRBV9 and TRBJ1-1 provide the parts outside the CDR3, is DSGVTQTPKHLITATGQRVTLRCSPRSGDLSVYWYQQSLDQGLQFLIQYYNGEERAKGNILERFSAQQFPDLHSELNLSSLELGDSALYFCASSTDTEAFFGQGTRLTVV.

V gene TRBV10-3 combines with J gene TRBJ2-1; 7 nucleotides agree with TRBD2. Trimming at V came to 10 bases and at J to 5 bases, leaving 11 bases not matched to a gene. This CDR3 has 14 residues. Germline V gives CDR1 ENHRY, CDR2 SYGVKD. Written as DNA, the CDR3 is TGTGCCAAGAAGGGAACTAGCGCCGACAATGAGCAGTTCTTC. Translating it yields CAKKGTSADNEQFF.

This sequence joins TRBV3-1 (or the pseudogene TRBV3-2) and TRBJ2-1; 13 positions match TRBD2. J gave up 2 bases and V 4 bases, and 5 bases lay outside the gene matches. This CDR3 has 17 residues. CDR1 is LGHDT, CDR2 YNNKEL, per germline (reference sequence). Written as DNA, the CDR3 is TGTGCCAGCAGCCTGGGACTAGCGGGGTTCACCTACAATGAGCAGTTCTTC. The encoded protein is CASSLGLAGFTYNEQFF.

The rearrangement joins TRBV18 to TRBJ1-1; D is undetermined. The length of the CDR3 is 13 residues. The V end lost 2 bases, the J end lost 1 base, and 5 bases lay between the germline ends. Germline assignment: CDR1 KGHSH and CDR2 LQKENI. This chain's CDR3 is CASSPSGNTEAFF. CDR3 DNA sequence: TGTGCCAGCTCACCAAGCGGGAACACTGAAGCTTTCTTT.

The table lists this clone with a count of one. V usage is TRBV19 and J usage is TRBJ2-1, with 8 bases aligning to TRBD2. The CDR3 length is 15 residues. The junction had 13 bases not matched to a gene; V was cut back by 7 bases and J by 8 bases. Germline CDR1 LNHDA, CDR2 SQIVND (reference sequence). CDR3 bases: TGTGCCAGTATGCGGTCCGGGGGGGGTTACGATGAGCAGTTCTTC. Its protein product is CASMRSGGGYDEQFF.

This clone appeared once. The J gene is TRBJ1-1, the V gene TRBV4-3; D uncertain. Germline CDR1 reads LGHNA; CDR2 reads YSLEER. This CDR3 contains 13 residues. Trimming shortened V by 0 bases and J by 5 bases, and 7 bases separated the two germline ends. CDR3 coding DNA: TGCGCCAGCAGCCAAGAAACCGGGACTGAAGCTTTCTTT. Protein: CASSQETGTEAFF.

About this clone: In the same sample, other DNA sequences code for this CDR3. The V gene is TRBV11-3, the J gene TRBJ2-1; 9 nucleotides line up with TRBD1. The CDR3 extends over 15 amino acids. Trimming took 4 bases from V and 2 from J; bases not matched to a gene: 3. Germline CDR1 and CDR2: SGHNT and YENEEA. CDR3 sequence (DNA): TGTGCCAGCAGCTCCCGACAGGGGGCCTACAATGAGCAGTTCTTC. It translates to CASSSRQGAYNEQFF.

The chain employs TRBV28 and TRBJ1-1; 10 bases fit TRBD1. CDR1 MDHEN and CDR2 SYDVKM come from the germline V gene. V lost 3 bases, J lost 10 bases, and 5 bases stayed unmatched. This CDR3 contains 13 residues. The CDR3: CASSLGQGIGAFF. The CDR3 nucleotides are TGTGCCAGCAGTTTGGGACAGGGGATAGGAGCTTTCTTT.

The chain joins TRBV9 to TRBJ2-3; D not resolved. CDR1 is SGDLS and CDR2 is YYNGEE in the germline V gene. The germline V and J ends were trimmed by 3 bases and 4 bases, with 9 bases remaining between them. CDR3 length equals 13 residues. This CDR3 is CASSGSVADTQYF. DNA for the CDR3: TGTGCCAGCAGCGGTTCTGTCGCAGATACGCAGTATTTT.

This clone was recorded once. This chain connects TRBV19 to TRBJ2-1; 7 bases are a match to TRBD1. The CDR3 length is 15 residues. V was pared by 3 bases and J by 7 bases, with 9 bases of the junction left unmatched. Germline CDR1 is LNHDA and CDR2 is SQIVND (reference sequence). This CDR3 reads CASSISRDRTNEQFF. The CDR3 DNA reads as TGTGCCAGTAGTATTTCCCGGGACAGAACAAATGAGCAGTTCTTC.

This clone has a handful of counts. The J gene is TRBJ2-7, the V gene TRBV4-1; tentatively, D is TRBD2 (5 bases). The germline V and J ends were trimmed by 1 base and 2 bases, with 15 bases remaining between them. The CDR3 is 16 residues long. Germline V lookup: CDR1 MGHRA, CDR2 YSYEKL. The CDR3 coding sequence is TGCGCCAGCAGCCAAGTCCTGAGAGGGAGAGCCTACGAGCAGTACTTC. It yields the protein CASSQVLRGRAYEQYF.

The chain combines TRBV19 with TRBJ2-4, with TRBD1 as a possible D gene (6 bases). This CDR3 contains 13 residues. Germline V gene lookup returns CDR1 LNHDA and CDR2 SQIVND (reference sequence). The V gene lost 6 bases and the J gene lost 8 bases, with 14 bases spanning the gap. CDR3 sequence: CASSVGASDIQYF. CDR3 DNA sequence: TGTGCCAGTAGCGTGGGGGCCTCGGACATTCAGTACTTC. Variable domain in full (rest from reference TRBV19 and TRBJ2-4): DGGITQSPKYLFRKEGQNVTLSCEQNLNHDAMYWYRQDPGQGLRLIYYSQIVNDFQKGDIAEGYSVSREKKESFPLTVTSAQKNPTAFYLCASSVGASDIQYFGAGTRLSVL.

For the CDR3, the DNA is TGTGCCAGCAGCTTAGAGTTCGAGGGTCAGCCCCAGCATTTT. Residues: CASSLEFEGQPQHF. J is TRBJ1-5 and V is TRBV7-9; unclear D gene. The V end was cut by 1 base, the J end by 6 bases, with 10 bases between. The CDR3 is made up of 14 amino acids. Germline V gene sequence: CDR1 SEHNR, CDR2 FQNEAQ (reference sequence).

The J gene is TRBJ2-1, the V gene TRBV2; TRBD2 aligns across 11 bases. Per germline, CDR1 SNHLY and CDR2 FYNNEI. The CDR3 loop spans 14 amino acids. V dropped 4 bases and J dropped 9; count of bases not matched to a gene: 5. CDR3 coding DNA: TGTGCCAGCAGTGGTAGCGGGGGGGCCGGTGAGCAGTTCTTC. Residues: CASSGSGGAGEQFF.

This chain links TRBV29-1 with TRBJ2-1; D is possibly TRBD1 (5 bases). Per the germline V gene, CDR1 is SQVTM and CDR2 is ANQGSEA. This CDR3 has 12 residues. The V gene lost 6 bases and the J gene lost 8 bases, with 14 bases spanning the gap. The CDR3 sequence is CSVPKGVHEQFF. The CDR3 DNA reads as TGCAGCGTCCCTAAAGGGGTCCATGAGCAGTTCTTC.

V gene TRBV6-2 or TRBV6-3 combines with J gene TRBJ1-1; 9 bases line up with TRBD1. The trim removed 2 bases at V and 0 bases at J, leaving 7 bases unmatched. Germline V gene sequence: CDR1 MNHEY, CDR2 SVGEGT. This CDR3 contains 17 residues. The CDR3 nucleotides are TGTGCCAGCAGTTACGATCCCCGGGACAGGGTGAACACTGAAGCTTTCTTT. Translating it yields CASSYDPRDRVNTEAFF.

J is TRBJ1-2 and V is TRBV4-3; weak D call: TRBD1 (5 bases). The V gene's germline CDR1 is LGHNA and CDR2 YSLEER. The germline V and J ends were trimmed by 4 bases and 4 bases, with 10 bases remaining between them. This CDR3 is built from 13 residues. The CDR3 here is CASSLQGTYGYTF. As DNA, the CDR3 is TGCGCCAGCAGCCTCCAGGGAACCTATGGCTACACCTTC.

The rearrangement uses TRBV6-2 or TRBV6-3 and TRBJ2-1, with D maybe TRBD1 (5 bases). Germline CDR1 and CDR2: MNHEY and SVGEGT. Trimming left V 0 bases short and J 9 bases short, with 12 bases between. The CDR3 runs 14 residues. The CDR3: CASSYSDIFTEQFF. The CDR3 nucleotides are TGTGCCAGCAGTTACTCGGACATATTTACTGAGCAGTTCTTC.

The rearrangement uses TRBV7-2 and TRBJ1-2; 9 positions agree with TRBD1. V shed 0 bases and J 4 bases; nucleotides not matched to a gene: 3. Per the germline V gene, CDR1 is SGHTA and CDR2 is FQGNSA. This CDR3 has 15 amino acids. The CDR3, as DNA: TGTGCCAGCAGCTTAGCCGACAGGGGGACCTATGGCTACACCTTC. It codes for CASSLADRGTYGYTF.